The sequence of this TCR beta chain was determined in a study of blood T cell repertoires in COVID-19. Study information: Sites in the United States, Italy and Spain provided acute and convalescent COVID-19 samples. The analysed material was cDNA or gDNA that came from T cells, B-cell-depleted T cells, or PBMCs.

J was trimmed by 5 bases and V by 4 bases; bases with no gene match: 5. This CDR3 has 14 residues. Germline CDR1 SGHRS, CDR2 YFSETQ. The authors' processing: Reference gene primer amplification yielded estimated nucleated cell counts. The method was immunoSEQ multiplex PCR; TCRdb's version includes in-frame clones alone and lacks a portion of them. V and J calls and clone size come straight from that table; D and trimming were deduced from the DNA. The sample holds fewer than 200,000 clones, 89% seen once. This chain uses TRBV5-1 with TRBJ2-7; 11 positions agree with TRBD1. The origin of this receptor is a man between 18 and 29 years old who had recovered from COVID-19. Sequenced material: peripheral blood. For the CDR3, the DNA is TGCGCCAGCAGCCCGGGGACAGGGGGGGACGAGCAGTACTTC. Protein sequence: CASSPGTGGDEQYF. Based on the CDR3 plus reference TRBV5-1 and TRBJ2-7, the full variable domain is KAGVTQTPRYLIKTRGQQVTLSCSPISGHRSVSWYQQTPGQGLQFLFEYFSETQRNKGNFPGRFSGRQFSNSRSEMNVSTLELGDSALYLCASSPGTGGDEQYFGPGTRLTVT.